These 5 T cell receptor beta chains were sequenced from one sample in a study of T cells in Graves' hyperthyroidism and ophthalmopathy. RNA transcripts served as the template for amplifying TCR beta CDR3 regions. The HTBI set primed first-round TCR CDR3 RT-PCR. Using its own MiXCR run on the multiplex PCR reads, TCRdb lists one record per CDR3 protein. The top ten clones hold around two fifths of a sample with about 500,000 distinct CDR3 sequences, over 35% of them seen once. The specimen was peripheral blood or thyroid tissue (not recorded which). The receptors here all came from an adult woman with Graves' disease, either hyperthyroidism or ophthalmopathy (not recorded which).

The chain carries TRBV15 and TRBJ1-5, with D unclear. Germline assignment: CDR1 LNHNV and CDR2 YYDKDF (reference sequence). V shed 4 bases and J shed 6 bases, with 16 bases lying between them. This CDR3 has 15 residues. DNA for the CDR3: TGTGCCACCAGCACCCAGGACCGCCCCGGTCAGCCCCAGCATTTT. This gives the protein CATSTQDRPGQPQHF. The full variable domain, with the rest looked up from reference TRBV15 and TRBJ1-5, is DAMVIQNPRYQVTQFGKPVTLSCSQTLNHNVMYWYQQKSSQAPKLLFHYYDKDFNNEADTPDNFQSRRPNTSFCFLDIRSPGLGDTAMYLCATSTQDRPGQPQHFGDGTRLSIL.

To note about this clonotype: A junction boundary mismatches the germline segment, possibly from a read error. The CDR3 DNA is TGCAGTGTTAGGGACACTTCCGGGGACGATGGCCACACCTTC. Amino acids: CSVRDTSGDDGHTF. V gene TRBV20-1 combines with J gene TRBJ1-2, with D perhaps matching TRBD1 (6 bases). The germline CDR1 and CDR2 sequences are DFQATT and SNEGSKA (reference sequence). This CDR3 has 14 amino acids.

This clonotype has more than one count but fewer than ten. This chain's CDR3 is CSVSSGGYTF. CDR3 nucleotides: TGCAGCGTCTCGTCCGGTGGCTACACCTTC. The chain links TRBV29-1 to TRBJ1-2; no clear D. Between the trimmed V and J ends, which lost 6 bases and 7 bases, there was a span of 9 bases. Germline-derived CDR1 and CDR2 are SQVTM and ANQGSEA. This CDR3 has 10 residues.

CDR3: CSVEGDTESYEQYF. The CDR3 nucleotides are TGCAGCGTTGAAGGGGATACCGAGTCCTACGAGCAGTACTTC. The V call is TRBV29-1, the J call TRBJ2-7; D not certain. Germline loops: CDR1 SQVTM, CDR2 ANQGSEA. V lost 1 base to trimming and J lost 1 base, with 11 bases between them. The CDR3 extends over 14 amino acids.

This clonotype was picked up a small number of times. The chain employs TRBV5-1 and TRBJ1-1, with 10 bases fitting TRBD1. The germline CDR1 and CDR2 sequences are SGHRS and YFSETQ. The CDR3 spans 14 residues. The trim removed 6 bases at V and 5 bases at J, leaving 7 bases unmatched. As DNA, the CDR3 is TGCGCCAGCACCCAGGGGACAGGGGAAACTGAAGCTTTCTTT. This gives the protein CASTQGTGETEAFF.